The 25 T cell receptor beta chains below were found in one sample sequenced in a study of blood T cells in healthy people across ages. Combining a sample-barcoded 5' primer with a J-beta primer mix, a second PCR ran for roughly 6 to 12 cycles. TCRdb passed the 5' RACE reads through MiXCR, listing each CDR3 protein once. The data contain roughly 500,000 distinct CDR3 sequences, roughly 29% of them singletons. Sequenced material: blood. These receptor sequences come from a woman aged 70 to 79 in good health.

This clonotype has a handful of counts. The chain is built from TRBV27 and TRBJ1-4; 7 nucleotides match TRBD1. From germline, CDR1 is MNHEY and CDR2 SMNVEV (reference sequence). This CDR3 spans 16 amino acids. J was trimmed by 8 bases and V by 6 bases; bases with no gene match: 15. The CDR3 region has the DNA TGTGCCAGCAGGGGGAACAGGGGACGAAAGAACGAAAAACTGTTTTTT. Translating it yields CASRGNRGRKNEKLFF.

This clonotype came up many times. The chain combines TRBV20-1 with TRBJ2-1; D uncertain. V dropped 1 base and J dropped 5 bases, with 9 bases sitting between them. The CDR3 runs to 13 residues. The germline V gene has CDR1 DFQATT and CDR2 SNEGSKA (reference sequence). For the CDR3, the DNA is TGCAGTGCTAGAGTCGGATGGAACAATGAGCAGTTCTTC. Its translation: CSARVGWNNEQFF.

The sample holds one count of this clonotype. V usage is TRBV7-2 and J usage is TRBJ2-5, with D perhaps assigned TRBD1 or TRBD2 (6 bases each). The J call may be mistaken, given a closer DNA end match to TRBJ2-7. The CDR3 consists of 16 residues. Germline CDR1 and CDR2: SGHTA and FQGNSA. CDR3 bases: TGTGCCAGCAGCGAGAGGGGGGACTTCCCCGCTTACGAGCAGTACTTC. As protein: CASSERGDFPAYEQYF.

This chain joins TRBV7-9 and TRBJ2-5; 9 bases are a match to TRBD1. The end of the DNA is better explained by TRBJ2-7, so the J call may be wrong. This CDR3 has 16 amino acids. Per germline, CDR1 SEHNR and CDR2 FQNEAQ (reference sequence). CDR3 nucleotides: TGTGCCAGCAGCTCGGTACAGGGGGCGGAAAGGCGCGAGCAGTACTTC. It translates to CASSSVQGAERREQYF.

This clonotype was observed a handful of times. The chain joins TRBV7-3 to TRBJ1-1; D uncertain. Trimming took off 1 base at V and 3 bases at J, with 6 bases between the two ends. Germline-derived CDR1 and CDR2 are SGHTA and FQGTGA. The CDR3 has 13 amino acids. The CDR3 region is CASSLSTDTEAFF. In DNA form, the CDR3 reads TGTGCCAGCAGCTTAAGCACAGACACTGAAGCTTTCTTT.

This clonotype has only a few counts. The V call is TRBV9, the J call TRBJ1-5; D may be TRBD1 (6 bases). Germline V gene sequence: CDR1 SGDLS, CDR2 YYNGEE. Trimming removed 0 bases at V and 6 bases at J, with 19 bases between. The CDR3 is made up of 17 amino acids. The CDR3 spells CASSVEEGTLMGQPQHF. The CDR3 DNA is TGTGCCAGCAGCGTAGAAGAGGGGACATTAATGGGTCAGCCCCAGCATTTT.

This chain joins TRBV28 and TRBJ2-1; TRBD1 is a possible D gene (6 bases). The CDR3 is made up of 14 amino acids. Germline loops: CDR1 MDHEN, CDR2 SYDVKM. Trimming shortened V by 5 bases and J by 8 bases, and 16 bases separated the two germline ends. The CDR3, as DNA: TGTGCCAGCAGTCCTCCTACTAGGACAGATGAGCAGTTCTTC. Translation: CASSPPTRTDEQFF.

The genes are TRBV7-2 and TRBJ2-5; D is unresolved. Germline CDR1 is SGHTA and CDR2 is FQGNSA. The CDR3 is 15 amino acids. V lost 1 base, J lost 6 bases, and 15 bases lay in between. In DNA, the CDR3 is TGTGCCAGCAGCTTAGTGCACAGCCTAGGGAAGACCCAGTACTTC. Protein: CASSLVHSLGKTQYF.

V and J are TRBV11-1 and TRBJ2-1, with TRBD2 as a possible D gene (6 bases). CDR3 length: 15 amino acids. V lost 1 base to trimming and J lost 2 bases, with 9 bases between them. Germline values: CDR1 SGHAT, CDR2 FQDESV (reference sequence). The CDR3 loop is CASSLDRGTYNEQFF. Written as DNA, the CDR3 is TGTGCCAGCAGCTTAGACCGGGGGACCTACAATGAGCAGTTCTTC. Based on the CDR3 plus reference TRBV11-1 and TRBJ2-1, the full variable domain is EAEVAQSPRYKITEKSQAVAFWCDPISGHATLYWYRQILGQGPELLVQFQDESVVDDSQLPKDRFSAERLKGVDSTLKIQPAELGDSAMYLCASSLDRGTYNEQFFGPGTRLTVL.

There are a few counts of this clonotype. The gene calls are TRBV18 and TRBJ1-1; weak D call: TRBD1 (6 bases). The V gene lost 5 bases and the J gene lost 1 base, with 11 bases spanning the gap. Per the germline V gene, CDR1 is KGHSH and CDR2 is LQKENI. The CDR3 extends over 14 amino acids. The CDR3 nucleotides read TGTGCCAGCTCAAGACAGGAGGCGAACACTGAAGCTTTCTTT. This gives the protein CASSRQEANTEAFF.

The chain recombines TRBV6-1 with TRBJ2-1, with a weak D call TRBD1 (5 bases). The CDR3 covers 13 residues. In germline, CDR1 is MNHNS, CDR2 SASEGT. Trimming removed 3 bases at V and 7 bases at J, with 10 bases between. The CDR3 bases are TGTGCCAGCAGTGATCGCAGGGCGAATGAGCAGTTCTTC. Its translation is CASSDRRANEQFF.

The CDR3 bases are TGTGCCAGCAGCTTAGTCGTGGGACGAGGAAACACCATATATTTT. The encoded protein is CASSLVVGRGNTIYF. This chain joins TRBV7-2 and TRBJ1-3, with D perhaps matching TRBD1 (5 bases). Germline-derived CDR1 and CDR2 are SGHTA and FQGNSA. V lost 1 base to trimming and J lost 4 bases, with 11 bases between them. The CDR3 contains 15 residues.

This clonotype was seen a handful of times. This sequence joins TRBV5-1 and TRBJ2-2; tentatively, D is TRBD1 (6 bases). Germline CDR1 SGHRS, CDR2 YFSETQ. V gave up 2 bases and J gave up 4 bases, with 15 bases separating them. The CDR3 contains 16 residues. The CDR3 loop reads CASSLNNREGTGELFF. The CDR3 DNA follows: TGCGCCAGCAGCTTAAATAACAGGGAAGGCACCGGGGAGCTGTTTTTT.

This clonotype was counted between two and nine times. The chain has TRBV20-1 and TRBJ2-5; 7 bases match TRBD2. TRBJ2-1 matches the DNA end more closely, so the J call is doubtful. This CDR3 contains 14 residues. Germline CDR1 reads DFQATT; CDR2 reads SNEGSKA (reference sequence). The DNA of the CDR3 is TGCAGTGCTAGTCGGGGACTAATGAACTATGAGCAGTTCTTC. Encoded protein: CSASRGLMNYEQFF.

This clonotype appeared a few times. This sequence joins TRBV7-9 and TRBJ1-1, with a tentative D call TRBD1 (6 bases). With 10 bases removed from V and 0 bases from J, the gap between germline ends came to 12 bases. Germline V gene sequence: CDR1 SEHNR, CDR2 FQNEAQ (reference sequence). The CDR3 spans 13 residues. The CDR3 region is CATNGGLNTEAFF. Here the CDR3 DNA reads TGTGCCACGAACGGGGGGCTGAACACTGAAGCTTTCTTT. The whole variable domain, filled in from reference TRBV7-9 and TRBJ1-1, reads DTGVSQNPRHKITKRGQNVTFRCDPISEHNRLYWYRQTLGQGPEFLTYFQNEAQLEKSRLLSDRFSAERPKGSFSTLEIQRTEQGDSAMYLCATNGGLNTEAFFGQGTRLTVV.

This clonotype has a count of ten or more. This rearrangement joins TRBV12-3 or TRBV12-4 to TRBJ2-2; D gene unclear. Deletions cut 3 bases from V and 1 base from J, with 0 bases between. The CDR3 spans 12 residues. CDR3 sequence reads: CASSLNTGELFF. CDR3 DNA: TGTGCCAGCAGTTTGAACACCGGGGAGCTGTTTTTT.

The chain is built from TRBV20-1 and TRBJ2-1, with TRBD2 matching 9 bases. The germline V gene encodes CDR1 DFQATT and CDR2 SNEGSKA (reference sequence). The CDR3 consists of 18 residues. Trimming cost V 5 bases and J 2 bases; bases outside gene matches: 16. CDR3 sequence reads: CSAPRTSEGAGPYNEQFF. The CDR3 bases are TGCAGTGCTCCCCGGACTAGCGAGGGGGCCGGACCCTACAATGAGCAGTTCTTC.

The chain's CDR3 is CASSSDGFSNQPQHF. The CDR3, as DNA: TGTGCCAGCAGTTCGGACGGGTTCAGCAATCAGCCCCAGCATTTT. The chain employs TRBV2 and TRBJ1-5; D uncertain. V lost 5 bases and J 1 base, leaving 12 bases between the germline ends. Germline V gene lookup returns CDR1 SNHLY and CDR2 FYNNEI. This CDR3 is built from 15 residues.

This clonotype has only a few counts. The CDR3 DNA sequence: TGCAGCGTTGATAGACATCCGCTACTGGATACGCAGTATTTT. Protein product: CSVDRHPLLDTQYF. The V call is TRBV29-1, the J call TRBJ2-3; D unresolved. Germline CDR1 and CDR2: SQVTM and ANQGSEA. Between the trimmed V and J ends, which lost 3 bases and 6 bases, there was a span of 16 bases. The CDR3 spans 14 residues.

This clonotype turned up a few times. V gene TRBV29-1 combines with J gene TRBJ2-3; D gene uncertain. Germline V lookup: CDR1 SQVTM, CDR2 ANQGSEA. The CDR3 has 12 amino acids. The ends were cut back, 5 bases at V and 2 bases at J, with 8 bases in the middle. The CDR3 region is CSVPTSTDTQYF. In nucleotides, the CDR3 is TGCAGCGTTCCGACATCCACAGATACGCAGTATTTT.

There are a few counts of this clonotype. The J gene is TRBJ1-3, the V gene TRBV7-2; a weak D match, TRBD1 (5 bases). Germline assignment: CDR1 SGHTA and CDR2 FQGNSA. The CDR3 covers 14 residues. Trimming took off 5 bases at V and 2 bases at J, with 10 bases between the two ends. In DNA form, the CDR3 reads TGTGCCAGCAGCACCGGGGGGGCTGGAAACACCATATATTTT. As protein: CASSTGGAGNTIYF.

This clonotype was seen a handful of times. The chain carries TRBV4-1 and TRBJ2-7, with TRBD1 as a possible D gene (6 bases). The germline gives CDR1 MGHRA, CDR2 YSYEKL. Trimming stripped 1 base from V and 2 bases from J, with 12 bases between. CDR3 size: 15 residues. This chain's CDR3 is CASSQAETGAYEQYF. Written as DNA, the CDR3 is TGCGCCAGCAGCCAAGCAGAGACAGGAGCCTACGAGCAGTACTTC.

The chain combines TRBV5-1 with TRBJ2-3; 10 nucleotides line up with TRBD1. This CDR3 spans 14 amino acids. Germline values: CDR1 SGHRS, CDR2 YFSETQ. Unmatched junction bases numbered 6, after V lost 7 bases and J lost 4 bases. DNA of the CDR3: TGCGCCAGCGGCTCCGGGACAGGGGCAGATACGCAGTATTTT. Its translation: CASGSGTGADTQYF.

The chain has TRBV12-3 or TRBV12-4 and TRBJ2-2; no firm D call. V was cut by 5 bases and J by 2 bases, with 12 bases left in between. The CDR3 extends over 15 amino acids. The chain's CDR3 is CASSPPTLNTGELFF. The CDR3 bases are TGTGCCAGCAGTCCTCCCACTCTAAACACCGGGGAGCTGTTTTTT.

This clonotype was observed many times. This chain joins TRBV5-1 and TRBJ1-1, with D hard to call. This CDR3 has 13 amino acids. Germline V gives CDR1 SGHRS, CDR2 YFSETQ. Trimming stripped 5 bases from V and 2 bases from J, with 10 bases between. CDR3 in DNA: TGCGCCAGCAGGGCGGAACCCAACACTGAAGCTTTCTTT. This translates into CASRAEPNTEAFF. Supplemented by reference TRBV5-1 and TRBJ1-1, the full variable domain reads KAGVTQTPRYLIKTRGQQVTLSCSPISGHRSVSWYQQTPGQGLQFLFEYFSETQRNKGNFPGRFSGRQFSNSRSEMNVSTLELGDSALYLCASRAEPNTEAFFGQGTRLTVV.